One sample yielded the 8 T cell receptor beta chains listed below, sequenced in a study of T cell responses to AZD1222 COVID-19 vaccine. Libraries were prepared by immunoSEQ multiplex PCR; TCRdb keeps only in-frame clonotypes and omits some of them. In the table there are some 130,000 clones, about 90% of which are singletons. The sample in question was peripheral blood, obtained on day 0 of AZD1222 vaccination. The origin of the receptors is an adult in good health.

This clone was observed a single time. The chain uses TRBV5-4 and TRBJ1-2; perhaps TRBD1 as D (6 bases). The CDR3 sequence is 14 residues long. V was pared by 4 bases and J by 4 bases, with 14 bases between. CDR1 SGHNT and CDR2 YYREEE come from the germline V gene (reference sequence). CDR3 in DNA: TGTGCCAGCAGCCGGCCGTCAGGGGCCTATGGCTACACCTTC. Translating it yields CASSRPSGAYGYTF.

The rearrangement uses TRBV11-3 and TRBJ2-3; D gene uncertain. In germline, CDR1 is SGHNT, CDR2 YENEEA. There are 13 residues in the CDR3. V was trimmed by 2 bases and J by 2 bases, leaving 5 bases between them. CDR3 protein: CASSLIFTDTQYF. CDR3 DNA: TGTGCCAGCAGCTTAATCTTCACAGATACGCAGTATTTT.

The chain links TRBV30 to TRBJ1-2; D gene ambiguous. The CDR3 loop spans 13 amino acids. The germline gives CDR1 GTSNPN, CDR2 SVGIG (reference sequence). The germline V and J ends were trimmed by 1 base and 6 bases, with 12 bases remaining between them. CDR3 in DNA: TGTGCCTGGAGTGCCAGTAATCACGATGGCTACACCTTC. As protein: CAWSASNHDGYTF.

There are a few counts of this clone. This chain joins TRBV5-4 and TRBJ2-7, with TRBD1 matching over 8 bases. The CDR3 extends over 14 amino acids. In germline, CDR1 is SGHNT, CDR2 YYREEE (reference sequence). V shed 0 bases, J shed 5 bases, and the junction held 4 bases outside the gene matches. The CDR3 region has the DNA TGTGCCAGCAGCTTGGACAGGGGGAGTAACGAGCAGTACTTC. It encodes CASSLDRGSNEQYF.

This clone was counted once. This chain joins TRBV4-1 and TRBJ1-3; 8 positions match TRBD1. CDR1 MGHRA and CDR2 YSYEKL come from the germline V gene. V shed 1 base, J shed 4 bases, and the junction held 6 bases outside the gene matches. The CDR3 has 16 amino acids. This CDR3 reads CASSQVGQGYGNTIYF. CDR3 DNA: TGCGCCAGCAGCCAAGTCGGACAGGGATACGGAAACACCATATATTTT.

The chain couples TRBV6-5 to TRBJ1-3; D remains ambiguous. Trimming removed 0 bases at V and 6 bases at J, with 9 bases between. The germline V gene has CDR1 MNHEY and CDR2 SVGAGI. The CDR3 loop spans 14 amino acids. In DNA form, the CDR3 reads TGTGCCAGCAGTTACTCCTCCAGAACAAACACCATATATTTT. Translating gives CASSYSSRTNTIYF.

This chain connects TRBV7-2 to TRBJ2-2, with D possibly TRBD1 on 5 matching bases. Deletions cut 4 bases from V and 5 bases from J, with 5 bases between. The CDR3 loop spans 12 amino acids. Germline V gives CDR1 SGHTA, CDR2 FQGNSA. Here the CDR3 DNA reads TGTGCCAGCAGCTACAGGACCGGGGAGCTGTTTTTT. The encoded protein is CASSYRTGELFF. The variable domain in full, completed from reference TRBV7-2 and TRBJ2-2, reads GAGVSQSPSNKVTEKGKDVELRCDPISGHTALYWYRQSLGQGLEFLIYFQGNSAPDKSGLPSDRFSAERTGGSVSTLTIQRTQQEDSAVYLCASSYRTGELFFGEGSRLTVL.

This CDR3 is CASSFSRAGYEQYF. Written as DNA, the CDR3 is TGTGCCAGCAGTTTTAGCAGGGCTGGTTACGAGCAGTACTTC. The chain has TRBV28 and TRBJ2-7; D perhaps matches TRBD1 (5 bases). V lost 3 bases, J lost 4 bases, and 13 bases lay in between. The CDR3 extends over 14 amino acids. CDR1 is MDHEN, CDR2 SYDVKM, per germline. The full variable domain, its missing parts supplied by reference TRBV28 and TRBJ2-7, is DVKVTQSSRYLVKRTGEKVFLECVQDMDHENMFWYRQDPGLGLRLIYFSYDVKMKEKGDIPEGYSVSREKKERFSLILESASTNQTSMYLCASSFSRAGYEQYFGPGTRLTVT.